What follows is one TCR beta chain and its context. The sample is drawn from a study of blood T cell repertoires in COVID-19. Study-level background: Samples representing acute and convalescent COVID-19 were sourced from the United States, Italy and Spain.

Original methodology: By means of reference gene primer amplification, nucleated cell counts were estimated. Only in-frame clones appear in the TCRdb table, and some are missing; sequencing was by immunoSEQ multiplex PCR. Clone size and V and J calls were adopted from that table, with D and trimming inferred from the DNA. The table includes 95,000 to 150,000 clones, roughly 88% detected once. The CDR3 sequence is 18 residues long. CDR1 is LGHDT, CDR2 YNNKEL, per germline (reference sequence). The trim removed 0 bases at V and 2 bases at J, leaving 11 bases unmatched. V gene TRBV3-1 (or the pseudogene TRBV3-2) combines with J gene TRBJ2-7, with 9 bases fitting TRBD2. Sequenced input: peripheral blood. The sequence was collected from a woman between 50 and 59 years old with active or convalescent COVID-19. CDR3 protein: CASSQDWVAGDPAYEQYF. DNA for the CDR3: TGTGCCAGCAGCCAAGATTGGGTAGCGGGGGACCCAGCCTACGAGCAGTACTTC.